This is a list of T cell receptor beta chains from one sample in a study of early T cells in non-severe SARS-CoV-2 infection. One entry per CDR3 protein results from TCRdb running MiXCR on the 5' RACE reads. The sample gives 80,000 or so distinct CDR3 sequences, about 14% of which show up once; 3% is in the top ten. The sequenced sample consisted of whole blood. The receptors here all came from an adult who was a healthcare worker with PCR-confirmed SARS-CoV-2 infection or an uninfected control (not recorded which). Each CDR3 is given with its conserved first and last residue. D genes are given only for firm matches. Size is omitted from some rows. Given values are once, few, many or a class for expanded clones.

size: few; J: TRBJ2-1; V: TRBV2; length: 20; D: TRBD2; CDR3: CASSEPASGRAGEAYNEQFF; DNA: TGTGCCAGCAGTGAACCGGCTAGCGGGAGGGCCGGGGAGGCCTACAATGAGCAGTTCTTC
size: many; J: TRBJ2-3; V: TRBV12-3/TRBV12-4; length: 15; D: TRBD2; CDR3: CASSLAGLAPDTQYF; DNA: TGTGCCAGCAGTCTCGCCGGACTAGCGCCAGATACGCAGTATTTT
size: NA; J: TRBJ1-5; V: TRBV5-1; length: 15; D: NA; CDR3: CASSPGDLSWQPQHF; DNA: TGCGCCAGCAGCCCCGGTGACCTGAGTTGGCAGCCCCAGCATTTT
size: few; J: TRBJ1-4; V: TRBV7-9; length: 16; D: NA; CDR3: CASSPIPRTRGEKLFF; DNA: TGTGCCAGCAGCCCGATACCTAGGACCCGCGGAGAAAAACTGTTTTTT
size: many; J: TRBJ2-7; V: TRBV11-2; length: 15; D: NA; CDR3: CASSQRQVPSYEQYF; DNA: TGTGCCAGCAGCCAAAGACAGGTACCCTCCTACGAGCAGTACTTC
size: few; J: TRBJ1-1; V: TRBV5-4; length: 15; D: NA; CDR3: CASSLRGRRNTEAFF; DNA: TGTGCCAGCAGCTTAAGGGGAAGGAGGAACACTGAAGCTTTCTTT
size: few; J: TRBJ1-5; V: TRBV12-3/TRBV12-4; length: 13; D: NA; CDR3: CASSFQENQPQHF; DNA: TGTGCCAGCAGTTTTCAGGAAAATCAGCCCCAGCATTTT
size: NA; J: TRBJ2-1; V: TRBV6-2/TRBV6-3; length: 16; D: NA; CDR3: CASSSRDPSSYNEQFF; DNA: TGTGCCAGCAGCTCCCGGGACCCAAGCTCCTACAATGAGCAGTTCTTC
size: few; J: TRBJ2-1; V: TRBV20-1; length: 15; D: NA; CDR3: CSATLPGVPYNEQFF; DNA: TGCAGTGCTACACTCCCGGGAGTGCCCTACAATGAGCAGTTCTTC
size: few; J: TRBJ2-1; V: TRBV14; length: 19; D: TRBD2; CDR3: CASSQDRLAGWSSYNEQFF; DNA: TGTGCCAGCAGCCAAGATAGGCTAGCGGGATGGAGCTCCTACAATGAGCAGTTCTTC
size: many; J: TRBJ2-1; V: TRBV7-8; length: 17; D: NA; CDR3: CASSSSWLGGTYNEQFF; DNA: TGTGCCAGCAGCTCATCCTGGCTCGGAGGTACCTACAATGAGCAGTTCTTC
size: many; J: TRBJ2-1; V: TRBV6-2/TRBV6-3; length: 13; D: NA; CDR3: CASSYSSGSPQFF; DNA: TGTGCCAGCAGTTACTCGTCAGGTTCCCCGCAGTTCTTC
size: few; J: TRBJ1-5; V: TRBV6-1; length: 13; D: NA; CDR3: CASSPRGNQPQHF; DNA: TGTGCCAGCAGTCCCAGGGGCAATCAGCCCCAGCATTTT
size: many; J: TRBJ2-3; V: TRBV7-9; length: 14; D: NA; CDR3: CASSTGAPTDTQYF; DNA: TGTGCCAGCAGCACCGGGGCCCCCACAGATACGCAGTATTTT
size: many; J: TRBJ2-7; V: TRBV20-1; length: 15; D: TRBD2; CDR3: CSARDSPSGVYEQYF; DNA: TGCAGTGCTAGAGATTCGCCTAGCGGAGTCTACGAGCAGTACTTC
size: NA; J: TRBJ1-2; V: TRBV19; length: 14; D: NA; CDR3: CASSIVGANYGYTF; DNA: TGTGCCAGTAGTATCGTCGGGGCTAACTATGGCTACACCTTC
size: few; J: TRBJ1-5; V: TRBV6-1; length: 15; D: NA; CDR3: CASSDRLISNQPQHF; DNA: TGTGCCAGCAGTGATAGACTGATCAGCAATCAGCCCCAGCATTTT
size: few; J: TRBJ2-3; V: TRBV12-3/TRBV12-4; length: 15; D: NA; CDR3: CASSLSGLTTDTQYF; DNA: TGTGCCAGCAGTTTGTCCGGGTTAACCACAGATACGCAGTATTTT
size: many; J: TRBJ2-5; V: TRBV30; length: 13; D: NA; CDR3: CAWSGTDGGAQYF; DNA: TGTGCCTGGAGTGGGACAGACGGTGGGGCCCAGTACTTC
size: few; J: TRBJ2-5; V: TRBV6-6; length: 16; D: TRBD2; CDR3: CASRAMGLAGAETQYF; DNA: TGTGCCAGCAGAGCGATGGGACTAGCGGGAGCGGAGACCCAGTACTTC
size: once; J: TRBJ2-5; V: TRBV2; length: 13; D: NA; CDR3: CASNVAVQETQYF; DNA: TGTGCCAGCAACGTAGCGGTCCAAGAGACCCAGTACTTC
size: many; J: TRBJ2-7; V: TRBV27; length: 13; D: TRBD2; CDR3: CASKSSGKREQYF; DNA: TGTGCCAGCAAGTCCAGCGGGAAGAGGGAGCAGTACTTC
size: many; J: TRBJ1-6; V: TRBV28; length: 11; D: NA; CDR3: CASSMNSPLHF; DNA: TGTGCCAGCAGCATGAATTCACCCCTCCACTTT
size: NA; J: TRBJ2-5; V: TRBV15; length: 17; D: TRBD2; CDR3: CATSRDREAGVVETQYF; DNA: TGTGCCACCAGCAGAGATCGGGAAGCGGGAGTTGTAGAGACCCAGTACTTC
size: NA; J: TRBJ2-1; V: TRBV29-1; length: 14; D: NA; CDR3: CSGRRTLSYNEQFF; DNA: TGCAGCGGTAGGAGGACTCTTTCCTACAATGAGCAGTTCTTC
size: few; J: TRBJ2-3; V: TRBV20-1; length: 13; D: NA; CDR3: CSARGGGPDTQYF; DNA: TGCAGTGCTAGAGGGGGGGGGCCAGATACGCAGTATTTT
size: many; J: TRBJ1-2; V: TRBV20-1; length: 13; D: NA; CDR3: CSARPSGGYGYTF; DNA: TGCAGTGCTAGACCCTCAGGAGGTTATGGCTACACCTTC
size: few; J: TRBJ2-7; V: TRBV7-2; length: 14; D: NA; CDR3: CASSPRGGSREQYF; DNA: TGTGCCAGCAGCCCCCGCGGGGGCTCCCGCGAGCAGTACTTC